The 3 T cell receptor beta chains below all came from one sample that was sequenced in a study of shared clonotypes between healthy human individuals. Some clones are missing from TCRdb's copy, which holds only in-frame ones; the method was immunoSEQ multiplex PCR. The table includes around 560,000 clones, 95% detected once. The naive CD8 population came from CD45RO-negative cells selected for CCR7, without terminally differentiated effector memory CD45RA+ cells. The sample consisted of naive CD8+ T cells sorted from blood. The receptors were gathered from a woman aged 25 to 39 in good health.

The gene calls are TRBV13 and TRBJ1-4, with D maybe TRBD1 (6 bases). Per germline, CDR1 PRHDT and CDR2 FYEKMQ (reference sequence). Between the trimmed V and J ends, which lost 3 bases and 8 bases, there was a span of 10 bases. The CDR3 extends over 13 amino acids. The CDR3 coding sequence is TGTGCCAGCAGCTTCCGACAGGAGGAAAAACTGTTTTTT. Its protein is CASSFRQEEKLFF.

The V call is TRBV6-5, the J call TRBJ1-2; the D gene is possibly TRBD1 (6 bases). Germline CDR1 and CDR2: MNHEY and SVGAGI. This CDR3 region has 13 residues. Trimming pared 11 bases from V and 2 bases from J, leaving 15 bases between. The CDR3 DNA sequence: TGTGCCTCGACTACGGGGACAAACTATGGCTACACCTTC. Translated, it gives CASTTGTNYGYTF.

DNA of the CDR3: TGTGCCAGCGCAGTCTGGACTAGCGCCACAGATACGCAGTATTTT. Amino acid sequence: CASAVWTSATDTQYF. The J gene is TRBJ2-3, the V gene TRBV2; 9 bases are a match to TRBD2. Germline V CDR1 and CDR2: SNHLY, FYNNEI. The junction had 8 bases not matched to a gene; V was cut back by 8 bases and J by 2 bases. The CDR3 covers 15 residues.